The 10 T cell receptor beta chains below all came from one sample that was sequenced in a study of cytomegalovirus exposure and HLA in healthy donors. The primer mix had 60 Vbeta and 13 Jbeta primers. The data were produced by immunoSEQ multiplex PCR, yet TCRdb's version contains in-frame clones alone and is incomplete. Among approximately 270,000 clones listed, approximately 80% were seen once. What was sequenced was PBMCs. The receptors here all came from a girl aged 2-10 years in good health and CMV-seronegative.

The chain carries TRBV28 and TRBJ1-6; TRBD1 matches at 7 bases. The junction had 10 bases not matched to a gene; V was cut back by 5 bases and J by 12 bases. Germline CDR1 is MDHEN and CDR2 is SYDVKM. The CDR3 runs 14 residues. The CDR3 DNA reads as TGTGCCAGCAGTCCACAGGGGCGTTTGGGACCCCTCCACTTT. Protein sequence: CASSPQGRLGPLHF.

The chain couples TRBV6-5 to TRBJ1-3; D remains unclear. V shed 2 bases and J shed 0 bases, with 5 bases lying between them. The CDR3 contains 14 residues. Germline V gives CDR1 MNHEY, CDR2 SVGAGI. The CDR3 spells CASSYRSSGNTIYF. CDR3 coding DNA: TGTGCCAGCAGTTACAGGAGCTCTGGAAACACCATATATTTT.

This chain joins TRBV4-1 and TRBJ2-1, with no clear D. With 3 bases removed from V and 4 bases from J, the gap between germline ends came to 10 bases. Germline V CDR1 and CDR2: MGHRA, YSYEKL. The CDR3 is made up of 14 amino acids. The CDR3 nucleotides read TGCGCCAGCAGCCACCCTAGTGCTTACAATGAGCAGTTCTTC. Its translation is CASSHPSAYNEQFF.

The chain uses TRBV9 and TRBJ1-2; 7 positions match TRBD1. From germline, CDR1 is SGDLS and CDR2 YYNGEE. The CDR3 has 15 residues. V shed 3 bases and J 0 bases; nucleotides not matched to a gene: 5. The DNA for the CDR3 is TGTGCCAGCAGCGCGTCAGGACAGGCTAACTATGGCTACACCTTC. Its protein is CASSASGQANYGYTF.

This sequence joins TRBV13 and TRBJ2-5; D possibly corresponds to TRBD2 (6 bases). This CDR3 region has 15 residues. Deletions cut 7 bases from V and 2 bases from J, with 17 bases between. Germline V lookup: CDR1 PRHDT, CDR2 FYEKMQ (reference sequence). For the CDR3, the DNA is TGTGCCAGCAAGCCGGGGCTAGCGCGACAAGAGACCCAGTACTTC. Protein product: CASKPGLARQETQYF.

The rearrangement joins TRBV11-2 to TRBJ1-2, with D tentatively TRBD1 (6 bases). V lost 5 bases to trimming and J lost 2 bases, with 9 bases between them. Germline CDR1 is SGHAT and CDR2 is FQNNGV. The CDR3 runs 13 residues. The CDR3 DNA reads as TGTGCCAGCAGCGCGGACAGCAACTATGGCTACACCTTC. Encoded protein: CASSADSNYGYTF.

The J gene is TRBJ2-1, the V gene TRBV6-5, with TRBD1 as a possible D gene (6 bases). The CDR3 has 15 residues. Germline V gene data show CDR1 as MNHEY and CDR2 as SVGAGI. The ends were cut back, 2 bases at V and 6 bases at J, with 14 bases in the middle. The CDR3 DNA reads TGTGCCAGCAGTTACGGGGGCCGTGGGGCCAATGAGCAGTTCTTC. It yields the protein CASSYGGRGANEQFF.

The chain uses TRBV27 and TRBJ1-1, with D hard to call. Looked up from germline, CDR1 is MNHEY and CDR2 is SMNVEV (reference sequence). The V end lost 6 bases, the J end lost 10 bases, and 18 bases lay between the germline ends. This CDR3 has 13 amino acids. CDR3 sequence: CASSPNYSKRAFF. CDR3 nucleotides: TGTGCCAGCAGCCCTAATTACAGTAAAAGAGCTTTCTTT.

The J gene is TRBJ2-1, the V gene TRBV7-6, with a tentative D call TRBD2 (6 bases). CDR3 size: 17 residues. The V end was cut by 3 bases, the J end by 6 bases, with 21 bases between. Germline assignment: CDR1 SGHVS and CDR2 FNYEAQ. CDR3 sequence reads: CASSFTLNSGSLNEQFF. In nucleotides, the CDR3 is TGTGCCAGCAGCTTCACCCTGAACTCCGGGAGCCTCAATGAGCAGTTCTTC. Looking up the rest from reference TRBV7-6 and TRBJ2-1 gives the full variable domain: GAGVSQSPRYKVTKRGQDVALRCDPISGHVSLYWYRQALGQGPEFLTYFNYEAQQDKSGLPNDRFSAERPEGSISTLTIQRTEQRDSAMYRCASSFTLNSGSLNEQFFGPGTRLTVL.

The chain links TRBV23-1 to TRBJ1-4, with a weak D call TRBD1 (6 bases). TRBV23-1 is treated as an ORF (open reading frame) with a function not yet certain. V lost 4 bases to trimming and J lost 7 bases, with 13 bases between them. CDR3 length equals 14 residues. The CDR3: CASSPGRGSEKLFF. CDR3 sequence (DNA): TGCGCCAGCAGTCCCGGCAGGGGAAGTGAAAAACTGTTTTTT.